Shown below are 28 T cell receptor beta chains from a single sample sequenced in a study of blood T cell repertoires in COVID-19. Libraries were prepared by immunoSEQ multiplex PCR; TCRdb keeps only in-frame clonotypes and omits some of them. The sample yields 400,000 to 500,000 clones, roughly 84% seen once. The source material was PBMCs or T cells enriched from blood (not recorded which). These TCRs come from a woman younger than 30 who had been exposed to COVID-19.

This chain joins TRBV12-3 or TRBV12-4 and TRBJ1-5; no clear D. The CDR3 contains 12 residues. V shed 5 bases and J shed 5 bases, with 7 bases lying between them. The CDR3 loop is CASSGDDQPQHF. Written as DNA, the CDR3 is TGTGCCAGCAGTGGAGACGATCAGCCCCAGCATTTT.

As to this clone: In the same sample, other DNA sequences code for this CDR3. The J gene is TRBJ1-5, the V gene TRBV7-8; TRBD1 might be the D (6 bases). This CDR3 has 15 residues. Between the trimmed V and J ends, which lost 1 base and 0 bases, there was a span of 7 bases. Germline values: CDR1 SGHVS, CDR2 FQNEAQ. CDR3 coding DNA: TGTGCCAGCAGCTTAGGGACAGATAGCAATCAGCCCCAGCATTTT. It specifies CASSLGTDSNQPQHF.

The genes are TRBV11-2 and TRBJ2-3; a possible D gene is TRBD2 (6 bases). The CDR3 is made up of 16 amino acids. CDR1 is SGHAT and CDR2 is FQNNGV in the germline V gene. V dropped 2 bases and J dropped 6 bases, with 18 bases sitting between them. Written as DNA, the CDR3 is TGTGCCAGCAGCTTATCCCAGGGACTGGGCGGGGATACGCAGTATTTT. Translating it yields CASSLSQGLGGDTQYF.

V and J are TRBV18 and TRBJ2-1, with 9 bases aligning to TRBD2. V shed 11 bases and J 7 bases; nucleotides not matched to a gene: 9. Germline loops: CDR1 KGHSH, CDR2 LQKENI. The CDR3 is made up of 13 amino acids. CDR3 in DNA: TGTGCCTCGTGCGGGACTAGCAAGAATGAGCAGTTCTTC. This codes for CASCGTSKNEQFF.

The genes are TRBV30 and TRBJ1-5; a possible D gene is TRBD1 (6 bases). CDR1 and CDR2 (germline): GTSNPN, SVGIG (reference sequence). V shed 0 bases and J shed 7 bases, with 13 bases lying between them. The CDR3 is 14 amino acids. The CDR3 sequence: CAWSVSGGGQPQHF. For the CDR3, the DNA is TGTGCCTGGAGTGTATCGGGGGGCGGACAGCCCCAGCATTTT.

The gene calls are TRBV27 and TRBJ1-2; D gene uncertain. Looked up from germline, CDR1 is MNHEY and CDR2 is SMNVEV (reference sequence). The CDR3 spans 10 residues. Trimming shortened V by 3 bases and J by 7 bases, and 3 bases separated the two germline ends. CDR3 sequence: CASSLAGYTF. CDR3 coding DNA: TGTGCCAGCAGTTTGGCTGGCTACACCTTC.

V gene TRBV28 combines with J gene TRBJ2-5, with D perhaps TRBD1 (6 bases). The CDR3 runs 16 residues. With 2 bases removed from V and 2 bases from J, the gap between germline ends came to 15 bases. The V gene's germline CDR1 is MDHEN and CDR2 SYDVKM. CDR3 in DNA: TGTGCCAGCAGTTTAGCTGATGGGGGCCGACAAGAGACCCAGTACTTC. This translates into CASSLADGGRQETQYF. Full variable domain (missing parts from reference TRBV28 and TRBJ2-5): DVKVTQSSRYLVKRTGEKVFLECVQDMDHENMFWYRQDPGLGLRLIYFSYDVKMKEKGDIPEGYSVSREKKERFSLILESASTNQTSMYLCASSLADGGRQETQYFGPGTRLLVL.

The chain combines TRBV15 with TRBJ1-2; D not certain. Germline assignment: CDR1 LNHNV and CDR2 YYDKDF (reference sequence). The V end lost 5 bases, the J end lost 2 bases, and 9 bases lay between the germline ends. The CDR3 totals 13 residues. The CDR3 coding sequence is TGTGCCACCAGCCCAGACAAGAACTATGGCTACACCTTC. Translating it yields CATSPDKNYGYTF.

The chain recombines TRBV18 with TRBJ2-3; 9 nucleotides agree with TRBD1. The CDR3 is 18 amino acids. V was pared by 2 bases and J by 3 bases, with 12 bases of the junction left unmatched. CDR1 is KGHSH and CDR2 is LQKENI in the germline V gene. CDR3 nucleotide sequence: TGTGCCAGCTCACCATTTGCAGTAGGACAGGGGAAGACAGATACGCAGTATTTT. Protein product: CASSPFAVGQGKTDTQYF.

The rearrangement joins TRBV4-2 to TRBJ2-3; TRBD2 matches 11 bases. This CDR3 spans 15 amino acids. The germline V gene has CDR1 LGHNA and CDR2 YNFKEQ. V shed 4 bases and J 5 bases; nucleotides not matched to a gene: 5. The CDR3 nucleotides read TGTGCCAGCAGCCTTGTAGGACTAGCGGGAGATACGCAGTATTTT. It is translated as CASSLVGLAGDTQYF.

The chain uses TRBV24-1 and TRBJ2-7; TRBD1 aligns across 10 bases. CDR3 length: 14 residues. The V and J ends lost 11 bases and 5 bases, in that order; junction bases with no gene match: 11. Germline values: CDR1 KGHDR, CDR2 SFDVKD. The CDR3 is CARGETGGFDEQYF. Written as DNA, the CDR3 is TGTGCCAGGGGAGAGACAGGGGGCTTCGACGAGCAGTACTTC.

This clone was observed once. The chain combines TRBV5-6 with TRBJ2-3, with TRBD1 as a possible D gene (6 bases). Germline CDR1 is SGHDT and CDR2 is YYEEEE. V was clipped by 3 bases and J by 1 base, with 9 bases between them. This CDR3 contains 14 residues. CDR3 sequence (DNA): TGTGCCAGCAGCTGGGGGCCCGGCACAGATACGCAGTATTTT. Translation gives CASSWGPGTDTQYF.

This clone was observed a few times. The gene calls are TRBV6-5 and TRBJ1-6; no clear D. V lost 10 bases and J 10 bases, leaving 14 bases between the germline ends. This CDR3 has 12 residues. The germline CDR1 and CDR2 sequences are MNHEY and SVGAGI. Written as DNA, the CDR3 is TGTGCCACGTGGTCCCCCAGGTCACCCCTCCACTTT. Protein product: CATWSPRSPLHF.

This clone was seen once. The DNA of the CDR3 is TGCGCCAGCAGTAAGGGACAGAAGAACACCGGGGAGCTGTTTTTT. This encodes CASSKGQKNTGELFF. V gene TRBV10-1 combines with J gene TRBJ2-2, with TRBD1 identical over 7 bases. Germline CDR1 reads WNHNN; CDR2 reads SYGVQD (reference sequence). V trimming: 5 bases; J trimming: 1 base; junction bases outside the gene matches: 4. CDR3 length: 15 residues.

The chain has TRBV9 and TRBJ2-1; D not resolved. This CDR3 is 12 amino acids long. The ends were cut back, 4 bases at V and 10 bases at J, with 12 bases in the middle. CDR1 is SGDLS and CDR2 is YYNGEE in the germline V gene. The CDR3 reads CASSTEALEQFF. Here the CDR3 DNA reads TGTGCCAGCAGCACGGAAGCGTTAGAGCAGTTCTTC. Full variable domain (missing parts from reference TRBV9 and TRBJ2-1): DSGVTQTPKHLITATGQRVTLRCSPRSGDLSVYWYQQSLDQGLQFLIQYYNGEERAKGNILERFSAQQFPDLHSELNLSSLELGDSALYFCASSTEALEQFFGPGTRLTVL.

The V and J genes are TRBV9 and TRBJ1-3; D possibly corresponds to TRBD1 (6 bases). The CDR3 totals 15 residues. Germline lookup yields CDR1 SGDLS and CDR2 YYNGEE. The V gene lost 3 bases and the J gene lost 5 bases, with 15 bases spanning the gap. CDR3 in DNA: TGTGCCAGCAGCGCATCAGGGGCTATCAGAAACACCATATATTTT. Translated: CASSASGAIRNTIYF.

The CDR3 reads CASSQLALDSGAFEQFF. CDR3 DNA sequence: TGTGCCAGCAGCCAACTTGCCCTGGACAGCGGGGCTTTCGAGCAGTTCTTC. This chain connects TRBV7-6 to TRBJ2-1; tentative D call: TRBD2 (7 bases). CDR3 length: 17 amino acids. Trimming pared 5 bases from V and 10 bases from J, leaving 27 bases between. The germline gives CDR1 SGHVS, CDR2 FNYEAQ. The variable domain in full, with the rest retrieved from reference TRBV7-6 and TRBJ2-1, is GAGVSQSPRYKVTKRGQDVALRCDPISGHVSLYWYRQALGQGPEFLTYFNYEAQQDKSGLPNDRFSAERPEGSISTLTIQRTEQRDSAMYRCASSQLALDSGAFEQFFGPGTRLTVL.

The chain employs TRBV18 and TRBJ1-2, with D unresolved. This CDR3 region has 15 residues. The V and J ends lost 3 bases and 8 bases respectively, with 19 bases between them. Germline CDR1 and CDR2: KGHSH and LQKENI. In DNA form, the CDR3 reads TGTGCCAGCTCACCGACGACGGCGGCAAGTGAGGGCTACACCTTC. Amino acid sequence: CASSPTTAASEGYTF.

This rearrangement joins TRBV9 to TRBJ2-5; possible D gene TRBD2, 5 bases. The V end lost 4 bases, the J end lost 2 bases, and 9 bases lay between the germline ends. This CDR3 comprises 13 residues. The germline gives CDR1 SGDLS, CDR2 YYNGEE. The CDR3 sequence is CASSYSVQETQYF. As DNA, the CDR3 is TGTGCCAGCAGCTATAGCGTACAAGAGACCCAGTACTTC.

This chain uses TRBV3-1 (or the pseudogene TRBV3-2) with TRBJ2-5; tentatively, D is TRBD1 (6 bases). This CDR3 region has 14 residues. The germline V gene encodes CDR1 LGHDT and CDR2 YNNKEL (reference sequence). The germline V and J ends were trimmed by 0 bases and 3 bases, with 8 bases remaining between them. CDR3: CASSQDNREETQYF. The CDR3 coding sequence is TGTGCCAGCAGCCAAGATAACAGGGAAGAGACCCAGTACTTC.

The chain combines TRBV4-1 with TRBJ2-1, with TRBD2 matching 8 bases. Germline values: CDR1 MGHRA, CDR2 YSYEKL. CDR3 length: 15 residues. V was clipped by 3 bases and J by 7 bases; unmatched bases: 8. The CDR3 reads CASSQRGALGNEQFF. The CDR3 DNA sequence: TGCGCCAGCAGCCAGCGGGGGGCTCTGGGGAATGAGCAGTTCTTC.

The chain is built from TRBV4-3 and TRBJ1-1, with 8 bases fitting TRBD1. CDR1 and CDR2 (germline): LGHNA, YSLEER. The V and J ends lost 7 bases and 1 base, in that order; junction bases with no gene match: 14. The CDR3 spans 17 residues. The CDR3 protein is CASNRRVPDRENTEAFF. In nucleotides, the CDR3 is TGCGCCAGCAATAGAAGGGTCCCGGACAGGGAGAACACTGAAGCTTTCTTT.

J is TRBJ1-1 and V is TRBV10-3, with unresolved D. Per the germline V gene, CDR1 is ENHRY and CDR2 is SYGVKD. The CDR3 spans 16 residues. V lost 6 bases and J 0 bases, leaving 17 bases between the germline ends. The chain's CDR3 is CAISVGRTWMNTEAFF. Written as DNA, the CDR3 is TGTGCCATCAGCGTGGGAAGGACTTGGATGAACACTGAAGCTTTCTTT.

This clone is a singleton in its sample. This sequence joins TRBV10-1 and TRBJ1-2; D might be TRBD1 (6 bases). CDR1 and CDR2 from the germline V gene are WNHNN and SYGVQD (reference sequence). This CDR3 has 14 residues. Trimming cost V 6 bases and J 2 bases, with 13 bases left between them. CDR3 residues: CASRSTGTNYGYTF. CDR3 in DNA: TGCGCCAGCAGGAGTACAGGGACCAACTATGGCTACACCTTC.

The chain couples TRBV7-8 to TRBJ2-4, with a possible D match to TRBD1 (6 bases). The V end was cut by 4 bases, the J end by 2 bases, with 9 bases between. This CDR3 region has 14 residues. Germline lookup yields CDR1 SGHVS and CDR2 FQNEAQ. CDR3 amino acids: CASSSGVTKNIQYF. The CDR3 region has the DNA TGTGCCAGCAGCTCAGGGGTGACCAAAAACATTCAGTACTTC.

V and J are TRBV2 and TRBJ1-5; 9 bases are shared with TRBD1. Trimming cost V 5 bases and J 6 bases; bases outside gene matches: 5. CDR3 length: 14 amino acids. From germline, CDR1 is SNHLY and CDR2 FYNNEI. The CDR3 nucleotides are TGTGCCAGCAGTCCACAGGGGGCGATTCAGCCCCAGCATTTT. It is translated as CASSPQGAIQPQHF.

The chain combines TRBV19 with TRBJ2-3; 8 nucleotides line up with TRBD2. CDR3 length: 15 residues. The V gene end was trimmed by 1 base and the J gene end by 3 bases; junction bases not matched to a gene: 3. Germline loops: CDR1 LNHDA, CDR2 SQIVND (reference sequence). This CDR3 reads CASSIAGRATDTQYF. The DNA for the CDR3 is TGTGCCAGTAGTATAGCCGGGAGGGCTACAGATACGCAGTATTTT.

CDR3 in amino acids: CATSRGDTGFSSYEQYF. CDR3 coding DNA: TGTGCCACCAGCAGAGGAGACACAGGGTTTAGCTCCTACGAGCAGTACTTC. This rearrangement joins TRBV15 to TRBJ2-7; TRBD1 might be the D (6 bases). The CDR3 sequence is 17 residues long. Germline V gives CDR1 LNHNV, CDR2 YYDKDF (reference sequence). Trimming took 1 base from V and 0 from J, leaving 16 bases between them.